This T cell receptor beta chain was identified during a study of T cell responses to AZD1222 COVID-19 vaccine. Study-wide points: Possibly, clonal diversity was underestimated; donors were largely white British and included more females. Spike-wide vaccine-associated CD4 TCRs dominated at 160-218 and 743-854.

Produced via immunoSEQ multiplex PCR; TCRdb's table is partial and in-frame only. The data show fewer than 120,000 clones, about 87% seen once. To note about this clone: Its antigen is not identified. The junction departs from germline at one end; a sequencing error may be responsible. This sample also contains other DNA sequences that code for the same CDR3.

The germline V gene has CDR1 SGHAT and CDR2 FQNNGV. The CDR3 totals 15 residues. This clonotype originated in an adult in good health. The source material was peripheral blood, sampled on day 0 of AZD1222 vaccination. The chain links TRBV11-2 to TRBJ1-2; 7 bases match TRBD1. The CDR3 is CASSLDPGTAYGYTF. The CDR3 DNA reads as TGTGCCAGCAGTTTAGATCCAGGGACAGCGTATGGCTACACCTTC.